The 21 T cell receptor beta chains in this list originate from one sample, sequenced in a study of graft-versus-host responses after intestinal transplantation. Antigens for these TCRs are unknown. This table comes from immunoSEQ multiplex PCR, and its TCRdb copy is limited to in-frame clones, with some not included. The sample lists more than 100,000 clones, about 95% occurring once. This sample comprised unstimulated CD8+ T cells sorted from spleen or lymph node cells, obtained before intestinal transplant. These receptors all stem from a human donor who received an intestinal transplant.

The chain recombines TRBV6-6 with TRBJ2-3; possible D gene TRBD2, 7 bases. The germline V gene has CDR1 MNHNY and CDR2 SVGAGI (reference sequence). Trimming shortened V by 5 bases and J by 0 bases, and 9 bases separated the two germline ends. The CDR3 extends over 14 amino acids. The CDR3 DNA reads TGTGCCAGCAGTAGGGGGGGGAGCACAGATACGCAGTATTTT. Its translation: CASSRGGSTDTQYF.

In nucleotides, the CDR3 is TGTGCCAGCAGTTTGCAGTGGTACACTGAAGCTTTCTTT. Its translation is CASSLQWYTEAFF. The chain carries TRBV27 and TRBJ1-1; D is undetermined. V gave up 3 bases and J gave up 3 bases, with 8 bases separating them. Germline values: CDR1 MNHEY, CDR2 SMNVEV (reference sequence). This CDR3 contains 13 residues.

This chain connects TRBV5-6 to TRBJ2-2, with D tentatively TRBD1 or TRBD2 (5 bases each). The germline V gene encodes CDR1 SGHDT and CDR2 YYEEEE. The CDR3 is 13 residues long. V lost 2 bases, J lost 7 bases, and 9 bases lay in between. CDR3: CASSFGTYGELFF. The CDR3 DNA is TGTGCCAGCAGCTTTGGGACCTACGGGGAGCTGTTTTTT.

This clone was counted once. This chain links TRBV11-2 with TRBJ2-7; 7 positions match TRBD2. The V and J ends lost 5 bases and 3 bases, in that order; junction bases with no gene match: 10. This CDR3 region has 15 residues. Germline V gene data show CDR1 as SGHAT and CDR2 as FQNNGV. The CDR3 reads CASSPPESGNYEQYF. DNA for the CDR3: TGTGCCAGCAGCCCACCCGAAAGCGGGAACTACGAGCAGTACTTC.

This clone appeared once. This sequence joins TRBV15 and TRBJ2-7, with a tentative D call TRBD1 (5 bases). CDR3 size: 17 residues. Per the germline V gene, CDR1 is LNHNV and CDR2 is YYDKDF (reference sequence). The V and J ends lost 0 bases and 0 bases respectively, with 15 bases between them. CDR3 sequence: CATSRDRQLFPSYEQYF. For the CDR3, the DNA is TGTGCCACCAGCAGAGATCGACAGCTTTTTCCCTCCTACGAGCAGTACTTC.

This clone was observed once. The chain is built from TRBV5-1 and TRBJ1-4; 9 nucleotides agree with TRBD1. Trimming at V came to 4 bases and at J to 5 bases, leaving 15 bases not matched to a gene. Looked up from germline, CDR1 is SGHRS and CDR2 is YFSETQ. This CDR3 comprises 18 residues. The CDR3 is CASSLAGTGFLGNEKLFF. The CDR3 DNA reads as TGCGCCAGCAGCCTTGCCGGGACAGGGTTCCTCGGAAATGAAAAACTGTTTTTT.

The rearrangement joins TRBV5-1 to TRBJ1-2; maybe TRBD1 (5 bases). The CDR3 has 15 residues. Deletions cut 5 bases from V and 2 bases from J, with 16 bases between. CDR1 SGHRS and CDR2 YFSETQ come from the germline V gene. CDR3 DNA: TGCGCCAGCAGAAACCTTCCAAAGGGGAACTATGGCTACACCTTC. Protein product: CASRNLPKGNYGYTF.

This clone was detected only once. The CDR3 bases are TGTGCCAGCAGCTCGGTTAGGGCATCCTACGAGCAGTACTTC. Protein: CASSSVRASYEQYF. The chain carries TRBV11-2 and TRBJ2-7; D gene unclear. V gave up 4 bases and J gave up 1 base, with 11 bases separating them. The CDR3 covers 14 residues. CDR1 is SGHAT and CDR2 is FQNNGV in the germline V gene.

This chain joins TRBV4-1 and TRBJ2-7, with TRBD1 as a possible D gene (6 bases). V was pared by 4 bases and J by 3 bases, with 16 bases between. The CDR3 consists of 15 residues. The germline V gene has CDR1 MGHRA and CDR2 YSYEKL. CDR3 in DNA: TGCGCCAGCAGCCGAGCCTTGACAGGAGACTACGAGCAGTACTTC. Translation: CASSRALTGDYEQYF.

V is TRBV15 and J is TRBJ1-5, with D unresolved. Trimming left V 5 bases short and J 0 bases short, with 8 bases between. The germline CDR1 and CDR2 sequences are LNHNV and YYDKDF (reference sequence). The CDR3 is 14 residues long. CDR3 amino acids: CATSVPYSNQPQHF. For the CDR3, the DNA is TGTGCCACCAGCGTCCCCTATAGCAATCAGCCCCAGCATTTT.

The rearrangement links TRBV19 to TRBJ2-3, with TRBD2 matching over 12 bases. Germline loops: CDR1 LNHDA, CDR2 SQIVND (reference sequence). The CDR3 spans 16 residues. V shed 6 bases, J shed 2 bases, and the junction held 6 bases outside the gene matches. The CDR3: CASSIRTSGATDTQYF. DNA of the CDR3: TGTGCCAGTAGCATAAGGACTAGCGGGGCCACAGATACGCAGTATTTT.

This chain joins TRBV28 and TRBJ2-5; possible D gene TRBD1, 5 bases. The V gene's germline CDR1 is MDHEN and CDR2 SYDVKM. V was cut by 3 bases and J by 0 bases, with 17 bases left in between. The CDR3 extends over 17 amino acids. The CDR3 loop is CASSFGVRVVYQETQYF. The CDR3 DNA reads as TGTGCCAGCAGTTTCGGTGTCAGGGTCGTCTACCAAGAGACCCAGTACTTC. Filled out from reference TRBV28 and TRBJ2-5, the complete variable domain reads DVKVTQSSRYLVKRTGEKVFLECVQDMDHENMFWYRQDPGLGLRLIYFSYDVKMKEKGDIPEGYSVSREKKERFSLILESASTNQTSMYLCASSFGVRVVYQETQYFGPGTRLLVL.

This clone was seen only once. CDR3 region: CASSLSLDNEQFF. The CDR3 bases are TGTGCCAGCAGCCTATCGCTAGATAATGAGCAGTTCTTC. The rearrangement uses TRBV7-2 and TRBJ2-1; D unclear. This CDR3 is 13 amino acids long. The germline CDR1 and CDR2 sequences are SGHTA and FQGNSA. V dropped 5 bases and J dropped 7 bases, with 12 bases sitting between them.

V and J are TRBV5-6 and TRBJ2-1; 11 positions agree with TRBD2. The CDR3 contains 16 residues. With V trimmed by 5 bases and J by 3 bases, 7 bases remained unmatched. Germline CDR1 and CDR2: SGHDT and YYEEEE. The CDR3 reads CASSSLAGGYYNEQFF. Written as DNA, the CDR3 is TGTGCCAGCAGTTCGTTAGCGGGAGGGTACTACAATGAGCAGTTCTTC.

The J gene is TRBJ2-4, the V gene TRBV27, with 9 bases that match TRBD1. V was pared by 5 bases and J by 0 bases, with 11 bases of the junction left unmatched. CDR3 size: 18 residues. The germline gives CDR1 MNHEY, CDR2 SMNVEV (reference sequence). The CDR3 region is CASSTRPTGGLAKNIQYF. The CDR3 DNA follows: TGTGCCAGCAGTACACGACCGACAGGGGGTTTAGCCAAAAACATTCAGTACTTC.

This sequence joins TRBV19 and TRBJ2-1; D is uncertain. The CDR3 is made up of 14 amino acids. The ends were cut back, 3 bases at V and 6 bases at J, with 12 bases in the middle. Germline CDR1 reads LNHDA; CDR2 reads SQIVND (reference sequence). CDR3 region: CASSILLYSNEQFF. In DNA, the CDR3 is TGTGCCAGTAGTATTCTCCTCTATAGCAATGAGCAGTTCTTC.

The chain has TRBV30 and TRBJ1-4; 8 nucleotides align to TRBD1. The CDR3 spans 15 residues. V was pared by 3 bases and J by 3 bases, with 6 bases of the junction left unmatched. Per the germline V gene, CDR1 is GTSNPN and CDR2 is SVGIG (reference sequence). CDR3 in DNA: TGTGCCTGGAGGGGAGACAGGGGAGCTAATGAAAAACTGTTTTTT. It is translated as CAWRGDRGANEKLFF.

CDR3 sequence reads: CASSEPSARGRYNEQFF. CDR3 nucleotide sequence: TGTGCCAGCAGTGAACCCTCGGCGAGGGGCAGGTACAATGAGCAGTTCTTC. V usage is TRBV6-1 and J usage is TRBJ2-1; perhaps D is TRBD1 or TRBD2 (5 bases each). Germline CDR1 and CDR2: MNHNS and SASEGT. Trimming cost V 2 bases and J 4 bases, with 18 bases left between them. The CDR3 has 17 amino acids.

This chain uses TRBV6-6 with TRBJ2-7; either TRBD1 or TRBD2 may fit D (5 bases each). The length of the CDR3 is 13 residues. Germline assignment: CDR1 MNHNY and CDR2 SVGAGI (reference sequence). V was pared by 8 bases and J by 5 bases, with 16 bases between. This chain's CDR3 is CASGGVGAHEQYF. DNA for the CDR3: TGTGCCAGCGGAGGAGTAGGGGCGCACGAGCAGTACTTC.

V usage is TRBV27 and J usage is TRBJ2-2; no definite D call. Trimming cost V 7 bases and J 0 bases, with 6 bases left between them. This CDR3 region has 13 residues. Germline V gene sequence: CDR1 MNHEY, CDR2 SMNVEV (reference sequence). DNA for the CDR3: TGTGCCAGCAAGGTGCCGAACACCGGGGAGCTGTTTTTT. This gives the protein CASKVPNTGELFF.

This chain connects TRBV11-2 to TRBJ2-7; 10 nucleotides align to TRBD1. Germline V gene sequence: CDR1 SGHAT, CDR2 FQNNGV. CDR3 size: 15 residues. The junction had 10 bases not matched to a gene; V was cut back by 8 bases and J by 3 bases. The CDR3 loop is CASGWRGQGLYEQYF. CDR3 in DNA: TGTGCCAGCGGTTGGAGGGGACAGGGGCTCTACGAGCAGTACTTC.